The clone carrying this TCR beta chain was recorded once. This sequence may be a read error, since a much larger clone differs from it by one base. The CDR3 has 12 amino acids. CDR1 SQVTM and CDR2 ANQGSEA come from the germline V gene. This sample was taken from a study of T cells after yellow fever vaccination. Study overall: Fractions of limited cellularity were prepared by means of SMART-Seq v4 Ultra Low Input.

Making TCR cDNA involved 5'RACE template switching, which added UMIs and a universal primer site. TCRdb ran MiXCR on the 5' RACE reads and lists one entry per CDR3 protein. The sample records around 30,000 distinct CDR3 sequences, about 10% being singletons. Study-level findings and limits: Overall, a small share of clonotypes was seen in both CD4 and CD8 compartments. Among primary-vaccination clones, most reappeared after the booster, at 96% for CD4 and roughly 90% for CD8.

This sequence joins TRBV29-1 and TRBJ1-1, with D unresolved. The specimen was PBMCs, either bulk or a sorted T-cell subset (CD4+, CD8+, memory, or dextramer-sorted; not recorded which), collected less than 16 days after the first yellow fever vaccination. The TCR sequence derives from a man aged 18 to 35 who received the YFV17D yellow fever vaccine. DNA for the CDR3: TGCAGCGTTACTGTAATGAAAACTGAAGCTTTCTTT. Its protein product is CSVTVMKTEAFF.